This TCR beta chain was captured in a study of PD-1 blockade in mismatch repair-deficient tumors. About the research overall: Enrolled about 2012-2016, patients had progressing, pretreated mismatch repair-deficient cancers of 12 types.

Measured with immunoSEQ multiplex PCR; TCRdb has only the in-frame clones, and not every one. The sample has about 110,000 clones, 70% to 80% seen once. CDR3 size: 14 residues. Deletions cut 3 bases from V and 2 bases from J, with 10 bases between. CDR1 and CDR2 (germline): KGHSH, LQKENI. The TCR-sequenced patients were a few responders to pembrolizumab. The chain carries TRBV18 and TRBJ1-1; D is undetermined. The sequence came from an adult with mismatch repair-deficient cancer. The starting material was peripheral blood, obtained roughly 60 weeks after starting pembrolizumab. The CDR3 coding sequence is TGTGCCAGCTCACCCCAAGCCGCTAACACTGAAGCTTTCTTT. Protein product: CASSPQAANTEAFF.